The present TCR beta chain was sequenced within a study of blood T cell repertoires in COVID-19. Study-level background: Samples representing acute and convalescent COVID-19 were sourced from the United States, Italy and Spain.

The CDR3 has 13 residues. Repertoires were generated with immunoSEQ multiplex PCR, while TCRdb's copy carries only in-frame clones and drops some. This repertoire shows about 210,000 clones, 83% found once; its top ten account for 2% to 3%. This clonotype originated in a woman aged 40-49 years with active or convalescent COVID-19. Sequencing was performed on peripheral blood. The chain couples TRBV21-1 to TRBJ1-2; the table's D call, TRBD1, was not checked against the DNA. TRBV21-1 is an annotated pseudogene. In DNA, the CDR3 is TGTGCCAGCAGCAAAGCACGCAGATATGGCTACACCTTC. Translating gives CASSKARRYGYTF.